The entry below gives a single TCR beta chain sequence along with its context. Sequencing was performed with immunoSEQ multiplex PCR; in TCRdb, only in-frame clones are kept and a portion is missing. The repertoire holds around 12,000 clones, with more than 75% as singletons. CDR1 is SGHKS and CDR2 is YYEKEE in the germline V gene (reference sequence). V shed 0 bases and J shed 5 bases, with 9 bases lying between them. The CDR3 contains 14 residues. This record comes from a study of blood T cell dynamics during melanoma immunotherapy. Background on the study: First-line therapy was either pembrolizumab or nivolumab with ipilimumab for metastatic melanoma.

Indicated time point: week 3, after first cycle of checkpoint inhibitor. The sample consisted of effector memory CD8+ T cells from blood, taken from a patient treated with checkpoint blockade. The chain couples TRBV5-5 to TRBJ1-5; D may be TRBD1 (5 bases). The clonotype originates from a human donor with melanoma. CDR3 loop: CASSLGVGDQPQHF. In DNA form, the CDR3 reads TGTGCCAGCAGCTTGGGGGTAGGGGATCAGCCCCAGCATTTT.